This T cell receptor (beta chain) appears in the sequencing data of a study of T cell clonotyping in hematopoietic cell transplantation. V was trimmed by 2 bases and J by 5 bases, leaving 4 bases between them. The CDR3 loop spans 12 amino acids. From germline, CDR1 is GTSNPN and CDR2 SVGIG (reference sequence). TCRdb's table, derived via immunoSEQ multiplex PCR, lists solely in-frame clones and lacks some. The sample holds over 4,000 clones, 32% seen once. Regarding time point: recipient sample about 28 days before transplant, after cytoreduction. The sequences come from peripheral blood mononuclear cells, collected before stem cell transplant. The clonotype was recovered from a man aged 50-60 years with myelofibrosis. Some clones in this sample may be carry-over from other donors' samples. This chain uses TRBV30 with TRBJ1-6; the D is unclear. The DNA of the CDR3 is TGTGCCTGGAGTCTGAATAATTCACCCCTCCACTTT. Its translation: CAWSLNNSPLHF. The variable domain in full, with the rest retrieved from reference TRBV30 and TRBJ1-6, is SQTIHQWPATLVQPVGSPLSLECTVEGTSNPNLYWYRQAAGRGLQLLFYSVGIGQISSEVPQNLSASRPQDRQFILSSKKLLLSDSGFYLCAWSLNNSPLHFGNGTRLTVT.